Listed here are 9 T cell receptor beta chains from one sample, sequenced in a study of blood T cell repertoires in COVID-19. Sequencing used immunoSEQ multiplex PCR; TCRdb keeps in-frame clones, though not all of them. Of roughly 78,000 clones listed, more than 85% are singletons. The sample taken for sequencing was peripheral blood. These receptors were collected from a man in his 60s with acute or convalescent COVID-19.

The chain employs TRBV6-6 and TRBJ2-5, with D uncertain. Trimming removed 0 bases at V and 1 base at J, with 6 bases between. CDR1 MNHNY and CDR2 SVGAGI come from the germline V gene (reference sequence). The CDR3 covers 14 residues. This CDR3 reads CASSYSNTQETQYF. The CDR3 DNA reads TGTGCCAGCAGTTACTCGAACACCCAAGAGACCCAGTACTTC.

The chain recombines TRBV5-1 with TRBJ1-3; 8 bases fit TRBD1. The germline gives CDR1 SGHRS, CDR2 YFSETQ. Trimming at V came to 4 bases and at J to 4 bases, leaving 7 bases not matched to a gene. The CDR3 runs 15 residues. CDR3 bases: TGCGCCAGCAGCCCCAGGACAGGGAGCGGAAACACCATATATTTT. Translated: CASSPRTGSGNTIYF. Filled out from reference TRBV5-1 and TRBJ1-3, the complete variable domain reads KAGVTQTPRYLIKTRGQQVTLSCSPISGHRSVSWYQQTPGQGLQFLFEYFSETQRNKGNFPGRFSGRQFSNSRSEMNVSTLELGDSALYLCASSPRTGSGNTIYFGEGSWLTVV.

The chain combines TRBV19 with TRBJ2-7, with D possibly matching TRBD1 (6 bases). The CDR3 has 14 amino acids. Per the germline V gene, CDR1 is LNHDA and CDR2 is SQIVND (reference sequence). The V and J ends lost 7 bases and 2 bases respectively, with 15 bases between them. For the CDR3, the DNA is TGTGCCAGTAACCGGGACACAAGGACCTACGAGCAGTACTTC. Translation: CASNRDTRTYEQYF. The full variable domain, with the rest looked up from reference TRBV19 and TRBJ2-7, is DGGITQSPKYLFRKEGQNVTLSCEQNLNHDAMYWYRQDPGQGLRLIYYSQIVNDFQKGDIAEGYSVSREKKESFPLTVTSAQKNPTAFYLCASNRDTRTYEQYFGPGTRLTVT.

This clone occurred once. The rearrangement links TRBV9 to TRBJ2-3; 9 nucleotides match TRBD1. CDR3 length: 16 amino acids. Losses at the gene ends were 0 bases for V and 3 bases for J; bases not matched to a gene: 5. CDR1 and CDR2 from the germline V gene are SGDLS and YYNGEE. In DNA form, the CDR3 reads TGTGCCAGCAGCGTAGGGCACAGGGGGCGAACAGATACGCAGTATTTT. Amino acids: CASSVGHRGRTDTQYF.

This sequence joins TRBV9 and TRBJ2-7; 12 bases are a match to TRBD2. Losses at the gene ends were 0 bases for V and 3 bases for J; bases not matched to a gene: 1. The CDR3 is 15 amino acids. Germline lookup yields CDR1 SGDLS and CDR2 YYNGEE. The CDR3 is CASSVGTSGDYEQYF. The CDR3 coding sequence is TGTGCCAGCAGCGTAGGGACTAGCGGGGACTACGAGCAGTACTTC.

The chain has TRBV27 and TRBJ2-3, with D unresolved. V lost 5 bases to trimming and J lost 4 bases, with 4 bases between them. The CDR3 length is 11 residues. The V gene's germline CDR1 is MNHEY and CDR2 SMNVEV (reference sequence). The CDR3 protein is CASSNSDTQYF. For the CDR3, the DNA is TGTGCCAGCAGTAACTCAGATACGCAGTATTTT.

CDR3 region: CASSGGTEYYEQYF. CDR3 nucleotides: TGCGCCAGCAGTGGGGGGACAGAATACTACGAGCAGTACTTC. The rearrangement uses TRBV10-1 and TRBJ2-7; 7 positions match TRBD1. From germline, CDR1 is WNHNN and CDR2 SYGVQD (reference sequence). V dropped 4 bases and J dropped 3; count of bases not matched to a gene: 6. The CDR3 spans 14 residues.

The genes are TRBV7-2 and TRBJ2-5, with 8 bases that match TRBD2. The junction had 10 bases not matched to a gene; V was cut back by 1 base and J by 6 bases. The V gene's germline CDR1 is SGHTA and CDR2 FQGNSA. CDR3 size: 16 residues. CDR3 nucleotide sequence: TGTGCCAGCAGCTTAGTTTTTGCGGGGGGACGTAAGACCCAGTACTTC. This translates into CASSLVFAGGRKTQYF.

The DNA of the CDR3 is TGCGCCAGCAGCCCACAGGGAGTCGGGGAGCTGTTTTTT. This encodes CASSPQGVGELFF. The chain couples TRBV5-1 to TRBJ2-2, with D possibly being TRBD1 (6 bases). Trimming took 4 bases from V and 7 from J, leaving 11 bases between them. Germline CDR1 and CDR2: SGHRS and YFSETQ. This CDR3 has 13 residues.